The 12 T cell receptor beta chains given below trace back to one sample, sequenced in a study of shared clonotypes between healthy human individuals. Assay used: immunoSEQ multiplex PCR; TCRdb lists only in-frame clones, some missing. Among approximately 2.5 million clones listed, 90% to 95% were seen once. Material: naive CD4+ T cells sorted from blood. Subset given: CD45RA+ positively selected. The receptors shown here come from a man younger than 35 in good health.

The CDR3 region has the DNA TGTGCCAGCAGCTTATCACAGGGTTCTAAAGAGACCCAGTACTTC. Protein product: CASSLSQGSKETQYF. J is TRBJ2-5 and V is TRBV7-8; the D gene is possibly TRBD1 (6 bases). Germline CDR1 and CDR2: SGHVS and FQNEAQ. The ends were cut back, 2 bases at V and 3 bases at J, with 13 bases in the middle. The CDR3 loop spans 15 amino acids.

Note on this clone: At the DNA level, this CDR3 is encoded by other sequences in the same sample as well. This chain joins TRBV28 and TRBJ1-2; D call uncertain. Germline loops: CDR1 MDHEN, CDR2 SYDVKM. V was trimmed by 7 bases and J by 2 bases, leaving 5 bases between them. This CDR3 comprises 11 residues. In nucleotides, the CDR3 is TGTGCCAGCACCCAGAACTATGGCTACACCTTC. It is translated as CASTQNYGYTF.

This chain connects TRBV19 to TRBJ1-2, with no clear D. Germline CDR1 and CDR2: LNHDA and SQIVND (reference sequence). V gave up 2 bases and J gave up 8 bases, with 12 bases separating them. This CDR3 is 13 amino acids long. The CDR3 region is CASSILLPAGYTF. The DNA of the CDR3 is TGTGCCAGTAGTATATTACTTCCGGCCGGCTACACCTTC.

CDR3 nucleotides: TGCGCCAGCAGCCCCAGTTCCCGCACAACTAATGAAAAACTGTTTTTT. This translates into CASSPSSRTTNEKLFF. The rearrangement uses TRBV4-1 and TRBJ1-4; D gene ambiguous. V dropped 4 bases and J dropped 0 bases, with 12 bases sitting between them. This CDR3 is 16 amino acids long. CDR1 is MGHRA and CDR2 is YSYEKL in the germline V gene.

The chain employs TRBV5-1 and TRBJ2-1; 9 positions match TRBD1. The J segment lost 8 bases and the V segment lost 2 bases, leaving 5 bases of the junction unmatched. CDR3 length: 14 amino acids. Germline V gene data show CDR1 as SGHRS and CDR2 as YFSETQ. CDR3 DNA sequence: TGCGCCAGCAGCTTCTCGGACAGGGGTGATGAGCAGTTCTTC. It yields the protein CASSFSDRGDEQFF.

The chain has TRBV19 and TRBJ2-1; D is uncertain. The V gene's germline CDR1 is LNHDA and CDR2 SQIVND (reference sequence). V dropped 5 bases and J dropped 7 bases, with 12 bases sitting between them. There are 13 residues in the CDR3. The CDR3 here is CASSPPVGNEQFF. The CDR3 DNA reads as TGTGCCAGTAGTCCTCCGGTGGGGAATGAGCAGTTCTTC.

In regard to this clone: The identical CDR3 is also encoded by other nucleotide sequences in the sample. This chain links TRBV2 with TRBJ2-3; no reliable D call. Trimming took off 7 bases at V and 2 bases at J, with 4 bases between the two ends. The CDR3 totals 11 residues. Germline CDR1 reads SNHLY; CDR2 reads FYNNEI. The CDR3 sequence: CASKNTDTQYF. In nucleotides, the CDR3 is TGTGCCAGCAAGAACACAGATACGCAGTATTTT.

The V call is TRBV19, the J call TRBJ1-5; 10 nucleotides match TRBD1. Per the germline V gene, CDR1 is LNHDA and CDR2 is SQIVND (reference sequence). This CDR3 comprises 18 residues. J gave up 0 bases and V 7 bases, and 12 bases lay outside the gene matches. The DNA for the CDR3 is TGTGCCAGTACTGAGACAGGGGGCTACTTTTATAGCAATCAGCCCCAGCATTTT. Translated, it gives CASTETGGYFYSNQPQHF.

V gene TRBV7-9 combines with J gene TRBJ2-7; 11 nucleotides agree with TRBD1. The CDR3 consists of 13 residues. Trimming took 5 bases from V and 6 from J; bases not matched to a gene: 3. The germline CDR1 and CDR2 sequences are SEHNR and FQNEAQ (reference sequence). CDR3 coding DNA: TGTGCCAGCAGCGCGGGGACAGGGGGCGAGCAGTACTTC. This translates into CASSAGTGGEQYF.

The chain has TRBV10-3 and TRBJ2-3, with D perhaps matching TRBD2 (5 bases). Germline V CDR1 and CDR2: ENHRY, SYGVKD. The CDR3 consists of 13 residues. V was trimmed by 1 base and J by 15 bases, leaving 17 bases between them. Here the CDR3 DNA reads TGTGCCATCAGTGAGTACAAGCGGAGCGAGCTCTATTTT. Translation: CAISEYKRSELYF.

The CDR3 DNA reads as TGTGCCAGTAGTATTCGGCTTTCGTATGGCTACACCTTC. Translated: CASSIRLSYGYTF. The rearrangement joins TRBV19 to TRBJ1-2; D unresolved. V shed 3 bases and J shed 5 bases, with 10 bases lying between them. Per germline, CDR1 LNHDA and CDR2 SQIVND (reference sequence). This CDR3 has 13 amino acids.

V and J are TRBV4-1 and TRBJ1-5, with 7 bases matching TRBD1. Per germline, CDR1 MGHRA and CDR2 YSYEKL. The V segment lost 2 bases and the J segment 7 bases; nucleotides outside the gene matches: 8. CDR3 length: 15 amino acids. The CDR3 bases are TGCGCCAGCAGCCAACTCACAGGGGTGGGGCAGCCCCAGCATTTT. Translated, it gives CASSQLTGVGQPQHF.